This T cell receptor beta chain derives from a study of cytomegalovirus exposure and HLA in healthy donors. Note on this clone: No antigen is known for it.

The PCR made use of 60 Vbeta and 13 Jbeta primers. TCRdb keeps only in-frame clones here, not all; method: immunoSEQ multiplex PCR. The top ten hold roughly 7.1% of the sample, which has about 150,000 clones, roughly 83% seen once. Notes on the study in general: In a later analysis, a genetic analysis reported fewer productive-TCR N-insertions in an Asian-associated ancestry cluster than the cohort average. The classifier reportedly diagnosed cytomegalovirus status with high specificity and sensitivity. In a later analysis, a missense DCLRE1C variant was linked to TCR beta V- and J-gene trimming.

The ends lost 5 bases at V and 3 bases at J; junction bases unmatched: 6. Per the germline V gene, CDR1 is MNHEY and CDR2 is SMNVEV (reference sequence). CDR3 length: 16 amino acids. This rearrangement joins TRBV27 to TRBJ1-5; 11 bases align to TRBD1. The sequence was obtained from a man between 25 and 39 years old in good health and CMV-seropositive. Sequenced sample: PBMCs. Written as DNA, the CDR3 is TGTGCCAGCAGTCCCGGACAGGGGGCCTTCAATCAGCCCCAGCATTTT. Protein: CASSPGQGAFNQPQHF.